This T cell receptor (beta chain) was sequenced in a study of somatic mutations in cytotoxic T cells in rheumatoid arthritis. Across the whole study: Including V beta1+ cells that were sequenced for TCRB, some T-cell populations stained with V beta antibodies were flow-sorted at nearly 100% purity. Study outcomes and limitations: For CD8+ T-cell clonality, rheumatoid arthritis patients and age-matched healthy controls did not differ significantly.

Assay used: immunoSEQ multiplex PCR; TCRdb lists only in-frame clones, some missing. The table includes fewer than 20,000 clones, approximately 80% detected once. CD4+ and CD8+ cells were isolated by positive magnetic bead selection, with purity checked by flow cytometry. This CDR3 has 16 residues. Germline V gene lookup returns CDR1 MNHEY and CDR2 SMNVEV (reference sequence). Trimming removed 0 bases from V and 9 bases from J; junction bases left unmatched: 7. With respect to this clone: Its antigen is unidentified.

This chain links TRBV27 with TRBJ1-6; 8 bases agree with TRBD1. The origin of this receptor is an adult with rheumatoid arthritis. Material: CD8+ T cells sorted from blood. Here the CDR3 DNA reads TGTGCCAGCAGTTTATCCACCACAGGGGGAGGTTCACCCCTCCACTTT. Protein: CASSLSTTGGGSPLHF.